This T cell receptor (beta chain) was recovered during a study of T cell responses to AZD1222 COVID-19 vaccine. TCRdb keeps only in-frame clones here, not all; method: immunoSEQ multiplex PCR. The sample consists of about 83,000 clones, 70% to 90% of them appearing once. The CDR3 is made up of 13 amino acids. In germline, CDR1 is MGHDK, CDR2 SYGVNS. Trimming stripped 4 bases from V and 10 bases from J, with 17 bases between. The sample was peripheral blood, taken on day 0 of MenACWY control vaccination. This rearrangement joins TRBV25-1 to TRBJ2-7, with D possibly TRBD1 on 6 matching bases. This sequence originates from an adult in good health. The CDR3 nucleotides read TGTGCCAGCAGTGGAAGACAGGCGGGTGCCCAGTACTTC. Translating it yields CASSGRQAGAQYF.